This is a list of T cell receptor beta chains from one sample in a study of blood T cell repertoires in COVID-19. The assay was immunoSEQ multiplex PCR, and TCRdb's table has in-frame clones only and misses some. The top ten hold more than 6.5% of the sample, which has some 95,000 clones, 76% seen once. The source material was peripheral blood. The receptor source for this set is a man between 65 and 79 years old with acute or convalescent COVID-19. CDR3s include the opening cysteine and the closing phenylalanine or tryptophan. The D gene is left open where the match is weak. Clone size appears in some rows only: once, few, many, or a class for an expanded clone.

d_call	j_call	clone_size	v_call	cdr3_nt	cdr3_aa
TRBD2	TRBJ2-3	-	TRBV27	TGTGCCAGCGCACCCACCGGGACTAGCTCCGTTAGGCAGTATTTT	CASAPTGTSSVRQYF
-	TRBJ1-2	-	TRBV6-5	TGTGCCAGCATCTTACAGAACTATGGCTACACCTTC	CASILQNYGYTF
TRBD1	TRBJ1-1	-	TRBV12-3/TRBV12-4	TGTGCCAGCAGTTTAAAGGACAGGCGAGCTTTCTTT	CASSLKDRRAFF
-	TRBJ1-6	-	TRBV5-1	TGCGCCAGCAGGACCGACAGATTTAATTCACCCCTCCACTTT	CASRTDRFNSPLHF
TRBD2	TRBJ2-5	-	TRBV5-4	TGTGCCAGCAGCACGACAGGAGAAGGGACTAGCGGGAGCCAAGAGACCCAGTACTTC	CASSTTGEGTSGSQETQYF
TRBD1	TRBJ1-4	-	TRBV6-6	TGTGCCAGCAGTTACTCGGGGGGACAGGGATATGAAAAACTGTTTTTT	CASSYSGGQGYEKLFF
TRBD1	TRBJ1-1	few	TRBV5-1	TGCGCCAGCAGCTTGGCGGGACAGCAGAACACTGAAGCTTTCTTT	CASSLAGQQNTEAFF
TRBD1	TRBJ1-5	-	TRBV6-1	TGTGCCAGCAGTGCCCCTTATTGGACAGGGTACAAGAATAGCAATCAGCCCCAGCATTTT	CASSAPYWTGYKNSNQPQHF
-	TRBJ2-7	-	TRBV2	TGTGCCAGCAGCGGGAGTTCCTACGAGCAGTACTTC	CASSGSSYEQYF
-	TRBJ1-3	-	TRBV28	TGTGCCGGAACCTCAACAGGGCCCTCTGGAAACACCATATATTTT	CAGTSTGPSGNTIYF
TRBD2	TRBJ2-1	-	TRBV3-1/TRBV3-2	TGTGCCAGCAGCCAAGATGGGCTAGCGGGAGTCCGCAATGAGCAGTTCTTC	CASSQDGLAGVRNEQFF
TRBD1	TRBJ1-1	-	TRBV5-6	TGTGCCAGCAGTCCACAGGGGTCGGACACTGAAGCTTTCTTT	CASSPQGSDTEAFF
-	TRBJ2-2	-	TRBV3-1/TRBV3-2	TGTGCCAGCAGCCATTCCTATGGGGAGCTGTTTTTT	CASSHSYGELFF
TRBD1	TRBJ1-5	few	TRBV28	TGTGCCAGCAGCACGGCCCGAGGGACAGGGGGTCAGCCCCAGCATTTT	CASSTARGTGGQPQHF
-	TRBJ1-1	-	TRBV7-9	TGTGCCAGCAGCTCCAGCGGGGGCGGTGGAGCTTTCTTT	CASSSSGGGGAFF
-	TRBJ1-3	-	TRBV9	TGTGCCAGCAGCCCCCGGACAGATCCTGGAAACACCATATATTTT	CASSPRTDPGNTIYF
TRBD1	TRBJ2-7	few	TRBV4-1	TGCGCCAGCAGCCCGGTTGACACAGGGGGCTCCTACGAGCAGTACTTC	CASSPVDTGGSYEQYF
-	TRBJ1-5	-	TRBV7-9	TGTGCCAGCAGCTTAGCCGCGGCGGGAAATAGCAATCAGCCCCAGCATTTT	CASSLAAAGNSNQPQHF
TRBD1	TRBJ1-2	-	TRBV6-5	TGTGCCAGCCGGGACAGGCTCGCTAACTATGGCTACACCTTC	CASRDRLANYGYTF
TRBD1	TRBJ1-1	-	TRBV4-2	TGTGCCAGCAGCCAAGATATGGCAGGGGGCTTCACTGAAGCTTTCTTT	CASSQDMAGGFTEAFF
-	TRBJ1-2	-	TRBV18	TGTGCCAGCTCACCAGATACGGCCGGCGGCTATGGCTACACCTTC	CASSPDTAGGYGYTF
-	TRBJ1-1	once	TRBV9	TGTGCCAGCAGCGCCCGGGCGGGCACTGAAGCTTTCTTT	CASSARAGTEAFF
TRBD2	TRBJ2-1	few	TRBV5-4	TGTGCCAGCAGCTTGGCCGGACTAGCGGTTAGCAATGAGCAGTTCTTC	CASSLAGLAVSNEQFF
TRBD2	TRBJ2-3	-	TRBV19	TGTGCCAGTAGTATGTGGAGGGTAGCGGGAATCACAGATACGCAGTATTTT	CASSMWRVAGITDTQYF
TRBD1	TRBJ2-7	-	TRBV10-3	TGTGCCATCCGAAAAGGGGGCGACGAGCAGTACTTC	CAIRKGGDEQYF
-	TRBJ1-3	-	TRBV29-1	TGCAGCGCACAGGAACGGAGAAACACCATATATTTT	CSAQERRNTIYF
-	TRBJ2-2	few	TRBV27	TGTGCCAGCCGCCCTCCCTCTCTAGGCGGGGCCGGGGAGCTGTTTTTT	CASRPPSLGGAGELFF
-	TRBJ1-1	many	TRBV28	TGTGCCAGCAACAATTTACAGGGTATCCCTGAAGCTTTCTTT	CASNNLQGIPEAFF